Shown below are 27 T cell receptor beta chains from a single sample sequenced in a study of blood T cell repertoires in COVID-19. TCRdb's table, derived via immunoSEQ multiplex PCR, lists solely in-frame clones and lacks some. The sample yields approximately 120,000 clones, around four fifths seen once. The sequenced material came from peripheral blood. These receptors were taken from a man older than 75 with COVID-19, enrolled during active disease.

This clone was observed a single time. This chain links TRBV24-1 with TRBJ2-6; D is uncertain. V lost 2 bases, J lost 0 bases, and 13 bases lay in between. The germline V gene has CDR1 KGHDR and CDR2 SFDVKD. This CDR3 is 18 amino acids long. Here the CDR3 DNA reads TGTGCCACCAGTGATTCGCCGACGGAGACCTCTGGGGCCAACGTCCTGACTTTC. Its protein is CATSDSPTETSGANVLTF.

In regard to this clone: Other DNA sequences in the same sample also yield this CDR3. This chain links TRBV18 with TRBJ1-5, with D hard to call. CDR1 KGHSH and CDR2 LQKENI come from the germline V gene. This CDR3 spans 13 amino acids. Deletions cut 2 bases from V and 5 bases from J, with 7 bases between. The CDR3 bases are TGTGCCAGCTCACCAGGGAGGGATCAGCCCCAGCATTTT. Translation: CASSPGRDQPQHF.

The J gene is TRBJ1-6, the V gene TRBV5-6; no clear D. Germline V gene data show CDR1 as SGHDT and CDR2 as YYEEEE. Trimming took 4 bases from V and 0 from J, leaving 8 bases between them. The CDR3 is 15 residues long. This CDR3 reads CASSPEGSYNSPLHF. CDR3 nucleotide sequence: TGTGCCAGCAGCCCGGAGGGCTCCTATAATTCACCCCTCCACTTT.

Within the sample, this clone is medium-sized. This rearrangement joins TRBV5-1 to TRBJ1-1; 7 bases fit TRBD1. The CDR3 runs to 13 residues. The germline CDR1 and CDR2 sequences are SGHRS and YFSETQ. V lost 4 bases, J lost 3 bases, and 3 bases stayed unmatched. In nucleotides, the CDR3 is TGCGCCAGCAGCGCGGACAGGCACACTGAAGCTTTCTTT. Its protein is CASSADRHTEAFF.

The CDR3 reads CAIRNSGRGNEQFF. The CDR3 DNA reads as TGTGCCATCAGGAATAGCGGGAGGGGTAATGAGCAGTTCTTC. V usage is TRBV10-3 and J usage is TRBJ2-1, with 11 bases lining up with TRBD2. The germline V gene has CDR1 ENHRY and CDR2 SYGVKD. V lost 6 bases, J lost 7 bases, and 5 bases stayed unmatched. This CDR3 spans 14 amino acids.

The chain carries TRBV24-1 and TRBJ2-2; 8 nucleotides agree with TRBD2. The trim removed 12 bases at V and 3 bases at J, leaving 11 bases unmatched. Germline V gene lookup returns CDR1 KGHDR and CDR2 SFDVKD. The CDR3 extends over 15 amino acids. Here the CDR3 DNA reads TGTGCCTGTTCGGGGGGGCGCTTAGACACCGGGGAGCTGTTTTTT. Its translation is CACSGGRLDTGELFF.

V usage is TRBV6-1 and J usage is TRBJ2-7, with unresolved D. Per germline, CDR1 MNHNS and CDR2 SASEGT. Trimming pared 3 bases from V and 5 bases from J, leaving 17 bases between. The CDR3 is made up of 15 amino acids. The CDR3 loop is CASSDPPPRRNEQYF. Written as DNA, the CDR3 is TGTGCCAGCAGTGACCCACCTCCCCGGCGGAACGAGCAGTACTTC.

The rearrangement joins TRBV29-1 to TRBJ2-4; D perhaps matches TRBD1 (6 bases). The germline V gene encodes CDR1 SQVTM and CDR2 ANQGSEA. V lost 7 bases and J 0 bases, leaving 19 bases between the germline ends. The CDR3 is 16 amino acids. In DNA form, the CDR3 reads TGCAGCGCTCTTCAACAGGGAAGGCTAGCCAAAAACATTCAGTACTTC. Translation: CSALQQGRLAKNIQYF.

This clone was recorded once. The chain couples TRBV18 to TRBJ1-3; D is perhaps TRBD1 (6 bases). Germline V gene sequence: CDR1 KGHSH, CDR2 LQKENI. Deletions cut 4 bases from V and 6 bases from J, with 13 bases between. CDR3 size: 14 residues. The CDR3, as DNA: TGTGCCAGCTCACGAAACAGGGACGAAAACACCATATATTTT. Translation gives CASSRNRDENTIYF.

This sequence joins TRBV4-2 and TRBJ2-3; 8 nucleotides line up with TRBD2. Trimming removed 1 base from V and 3 bases from J; junction bases left unmatched: 6. The germline gives CDR1 LGHNA, CDR2 YNFKEQ. The CDR3 consists of 16 residues. The CDR3 region is CASSQGNSGTTDTQYF. In DNA, the CDR3 is TGTGCCAGCAGCCAAGGTAATAGCGGGACGACAGATACGCAGTATTTT.

The rearrangement uses TRBV21-1 and TRBJ2-4; the table calls TRBD2, which could not be checked here. TRBV21-1 is a pseudogene segment. CDR3 length: 20 amino acids. The CDR3 loop reads CASNEAASGVKTRAKNIQYF. CDR3 in DNA: TGTGCCAGCAACGAGGCGGCTAGCGGCGTAAAGACCCGAGCCAAAAACATTCAGTACTTC.

This clone has more than one count but fewer than ten. V is TRBV9 and J is TRBJ2-3; 12 bases agree with TRBD2. V lost 6 bases and J lost 5; bases outside the gene matches: 7. The V gene's germline CDR1 is SGDLS and CDR2 YYNGEE. The CDR3 runs to 15 residues. This CDR3 reads CASKPPGLAGDTQYF. DNA of the CDR3: TGTGCCAGCAAGCCCCCGGGACTAGCGGGAGATACGCAGTATTTT.

The chain combines TRBV6-5 with TRBJ2-2; 8 bases are shared with TRBD1. Losses at the gene ends were 8 bases for V and 3 bases for J; bases not matched to a gene: 5. CDR1 MNHEY and CDR2 SVGAGI come from the germline V gene. The CDR3 loop spans 14 amino acids. CDR3 DNA sequence: TGTGCCAGCTCGGTGACAGGGGACACCGGGGAGCTGTTTTTT. Its protein product is CASSVTGDTGELFF.

V is TRBV7-2 and J is TRBJ2-1, with 11 positions matching TRBD2. Trimming took 2 bases from V and 2 from J; bases not matched to a gene: 2. This CDR3 is built from 16 residues. Germline V gene data show CDR1 as SGHTA and CDR2 as FQGNSA. The CDR3 DNA reads as TGTGCCAGCAGCTTACTGGGACTAGCGGCCTACAATGAGCAGTTCTTC. Translation: CASSLLGLAAYNEQFF.

The V call is TRBV6-5, the J call TRBJ1-1, with D possibly being TRBD1 (5 bases). V was clipped by 6 bases and J by 1 base, with 9 bases between them. The germline CDR1 and CDR2 sequences are MNHEY and SVGAGI. This CDR3 spans 13 amino acids. CDR3 residues: CASRSGQNTEAFF. DNA of the CDR3: TGTGCCAGCAGATCTGGACAGAACACTGAAGCTTTCTTT.

This clone has more than one count but fewer than ten. This chain uses TRBV6-6 with TRBJ1-5; 9 bases are shared with TRBD1. This CDR3 contains 15 residues. Germline assignment: CDR1 MNHNY and CDR2 SVGAGI (reference sequence). V lost 9 bases, J lost 3 bases, and 9 bases stayed unmatched. The CDR3 region has the DNA TGTGCCAGTTACAGGGGGCGAACAATCAATCAGCCCCAGCATTTT. Translating gives CASYRGRTINQPQHF.

The V and J genes are TRBV9 and TRBJ2-7, with D perhaps matching TRBD2 (5 bases). Germline loops: CDR1 SGDLS, CDR2 YYNGEE. The CDR3 spans 15 residues. Trimming stripped 1 base from V and 3 bases from J, with 14 bases between. The CDR3 protein is CASSVLSGDIYEQYF. CDR3 nucleotide sequence: TGTGCCAGCAGCGTATTGTCCGGGGATATCTACGAGCAGTACTTC.

The chain couples TRBV2 to TRBJ2-1; 9 bases agree with TRBD2. Germline CDR1 and CDR2: SNHLY and FYNNEI. Trimming cost V 8 bases and J 7 bases; bases outside gene matches: 21. The CDR3 contains 18 residues. CDR3 region: CASQHWAGGPSRENEQFF. The CDR3 nucleotides are TGTGCCAGCCAGCACTGGGCGGGAGGGCCCTCCCGGGAAAATGAGCAGTTCTTC.

This clone was seen ten or more times. The chain is built from TRBV5-1 and TRBJ2-7, with D possibly being TRBD2 (5 bases). Germline V gives CDR1 SGHRS, CDR2 YFSETQ. Between the trimmed V and J ends, which lost 4 bases and 2 bases, there was a span of 16 bases. The CDR3 is made up of 15 amino acids. CDR3 loop: CASSKSGGVPYEQYF. DNA of the CDR3: TGCGCCAGCAGCAAGAGCGGCGGAGTCCCCTACGAGCAGTACTTC.

The V and J genes are TRBV5-4 and TRBJ2-7, with 10 bases identical to TRBD1. Germline values: CDR1 SGHNT, CDR2 YYREEE (reference sequence). V lost 3 bases and J lost 4; bases outside the gene matches: 7. CDR3 size: 15 residues. The CDR3 DNA sequence: TGTGCCAGCAGCTCACGACAGGGGGCGGCGTACGAGCAGTACTTC. It translates to CASSSRQGAAYEQYF.

This clone was counted a few times. The chain carries TRBV7-6 and TRBJ2-1; 7 bases fit TRBD1. V gave up 1 base and J gave up 3 bases; unmatched junction bases: 9. Looked up from germline, CDR1 is SGHVS and CDR2 is FNYEAQ. The CDR3 has 17 residues. CDR3 bases: TGTGCCAGCAGCTTAGAGCCCGGGACAGAGGTCTACAATGAGCAGTTCTTC. Amino acid sequence: CASSLEPGTEVYNEQFF.

This chain links TRBV5-1 with TRBJ1-6; tentatively, D is TRBD1 (6 bases). The CDR3 extends over 16 amino acids. Germline CDR1 and CDR2: SGHRS and YFSETQ. Trimming left V 4 bases short and J 6 bases short, with 17 bases between. The CDR3 region is CASSTFLTGANSPLHF. The DNA of the CDR3 is TGCGCCAGCAGCACTTTCCTGACAGGAGCTAATTCACCCCTCCACTTT.

This chain connects TRBV27 to TRBJ1-6; TRBD1 matches at 10 bases. Per germline, CDR1 MNHEY and CDR2 SMNVEV (reference sequence). The V segment lost 1 base and the J segment 8 bases; nucleotides outside the gene matches: 2. CDR3 length: 15 residues. The CDR3 loop is CASSLWDRGYSPLHF. In DNA form, the CDR3 reads TGTGCCAGCAGTTTATGGGACAGGGGTTATTCACCCCTCCACTTT.

Comments on this clone: Other DNA sequences within the sample encode an identical CDR3. This chain uses TRBV29-1 with TRBJ1-1; the D gene is possibly TRBD1 (6 bases). The germline V gene encodes CDR1 SQVTM and CDR2 ANQGSEA. The length of the CDR3 is 12 residues. The V end lost 4 bases, the J end lost 1 base, and 7 bases lay between the germline ends. This chain's CDR3 is CSVGQENTEAFF. CDR3 bases: TGCAGCGTTGGACAGGAGAACACTGAAGCTTTCTTT.

This chain uses TRBV4-1 with TRBJ2-5; 8 nucleotides match TRBD1. Germline values: CDR1 MGHRA, CDR2 YSYEKL. The CDR3 is 15 amino acids. The junction had 4 bases not matched to a gene; V was cut back by 0 bases and J by 4 bases. CDR3 protein: CASSQDYTGGETQYF. The CDR3 DNA reads TGCGCCAGCAGCCAAGATTATACAGGGGGAGAGACCCAGTACTTC.

A note on this clone: This sample also contains other DNA sequences that code for the same CDR3. The J gene is TRBJ2-5, the V gene TRBV5-1; 8 nucleotides align to TRBD1. Trimming took 4 bases from V and 2 from J; bases not matched to a gene: 4. Germline values: CDR1 SGHRS, CDR2 YFSETQ. The CDR3 extends over 14 amino acids. CDR3: CASSTGQGQETQYF. The CDR3 DNA follows: TGCGCCAGCAGCACCGGACAGGGACAAGAGACCCAGTACTTC.

The chain joins TRBV27 to TRBJ2-7; D ambiguous. Looked up from germline, CDR1 is MNHEY and CDR2 is SMNVEV (reference sequence). V gave up 7 bases and J gave up 2 bases, with 18 bases separating them. The CDR3 covers 15 residues. In DNA, the CDR3 is TGTGCCAGCACCCCTTACGGTAGAGCAACCTACGAGCAGTACTTC. Its protein is CASTPYGRATYEQYF.